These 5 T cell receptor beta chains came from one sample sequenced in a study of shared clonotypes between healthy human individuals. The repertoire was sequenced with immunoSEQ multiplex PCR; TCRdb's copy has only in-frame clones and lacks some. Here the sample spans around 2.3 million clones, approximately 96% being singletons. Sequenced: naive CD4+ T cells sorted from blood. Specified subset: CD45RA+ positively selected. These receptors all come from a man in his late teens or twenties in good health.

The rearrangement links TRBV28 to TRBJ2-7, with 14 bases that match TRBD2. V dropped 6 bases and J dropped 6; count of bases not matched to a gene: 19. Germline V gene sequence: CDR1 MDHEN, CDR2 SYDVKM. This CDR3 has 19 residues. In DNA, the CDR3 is TGTGCCAGCAGCCTGACCGGGACTAGCGGGAGTTCCCACCTAGGCGAGCAGTACTTC. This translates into CASSLTGTSGSSHLGEQYF.

The CDR3 coding sequence is TGTGCCAGCAGCGCGAGCGGGAGGACCTACGAGCAGTACTTC. Translating gives CASSASGRTYEQYF. The chain uses TRBV9 and TRBJ2-7; the match to TRBD2 covers 9 bases. V lost 3 bases to trimming and J lost 2 bases; unmatched junction nucleotides: 3. Per germline, CDR1 SGDLS and CDR2 YYNGEE. The CDR3 totals 14 residues. Filled out from reference TRBV9 and TRBJ2-7, the complete variable domain reads DSGVTQTPKHLITATGQRVTLRCSPRSGDLSVYWYQQSLDQGLQFLIQYYNGEERAKGNILERFSAQQFPDLHSELNLSSLELGDSALYFCASSASGRTYEQYFGPGTRLTVT.

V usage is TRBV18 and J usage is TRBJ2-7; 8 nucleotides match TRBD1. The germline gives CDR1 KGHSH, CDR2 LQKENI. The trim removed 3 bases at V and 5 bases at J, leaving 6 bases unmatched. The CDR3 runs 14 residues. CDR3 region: CASSPTGANDEQYF. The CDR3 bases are TGTGCCAGCTCACCGACAGGGGCGAACGACGAGCAGTACTTC. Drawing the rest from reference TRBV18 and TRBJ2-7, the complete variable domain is NAGVMQNPRHLVRRRGQEARLRCSPMKGHSHVYWYRQLPEEGLKFMVYLQKENIIDESGMPKERFSAEFPKEGPSILRIQQVVRGDSAAYFCASSPTGANDEQYFGPGTRLTVT.

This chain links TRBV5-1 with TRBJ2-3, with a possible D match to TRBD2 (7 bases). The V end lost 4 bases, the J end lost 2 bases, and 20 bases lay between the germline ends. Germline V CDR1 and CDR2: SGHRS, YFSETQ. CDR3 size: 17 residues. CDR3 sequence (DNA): TGCGCCAGCAGCCCTCTGAGGGGGGAGGGCTACACAGATACGCAGTATTTT. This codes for CASSPLRGEGYTDTQYF.

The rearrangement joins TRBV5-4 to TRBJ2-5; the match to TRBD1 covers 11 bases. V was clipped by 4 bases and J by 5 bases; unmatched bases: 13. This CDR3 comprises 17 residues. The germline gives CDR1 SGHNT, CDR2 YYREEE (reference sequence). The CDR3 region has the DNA TGTGCCAGCAGCCCCAGAGGACAGGGGGCTAAAGTTGAGACCCAGTACTTC. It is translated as CASSPRGQGAKVETQYF.